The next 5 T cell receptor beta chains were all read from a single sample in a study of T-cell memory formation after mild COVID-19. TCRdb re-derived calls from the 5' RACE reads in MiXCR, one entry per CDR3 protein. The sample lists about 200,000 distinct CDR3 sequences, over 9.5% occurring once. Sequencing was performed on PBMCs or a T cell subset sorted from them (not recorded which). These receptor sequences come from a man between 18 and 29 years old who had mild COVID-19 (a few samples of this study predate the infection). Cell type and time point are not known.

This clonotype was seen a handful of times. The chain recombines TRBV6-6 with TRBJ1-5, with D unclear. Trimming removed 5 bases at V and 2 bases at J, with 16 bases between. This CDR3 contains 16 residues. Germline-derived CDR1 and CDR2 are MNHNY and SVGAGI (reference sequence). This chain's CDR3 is CASSPPGSQGNQPQHF. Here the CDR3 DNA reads TGTGCCAGCAGTCCACCTGGAAGTCAGGGCAATCAGCCCCAGCATTTT.

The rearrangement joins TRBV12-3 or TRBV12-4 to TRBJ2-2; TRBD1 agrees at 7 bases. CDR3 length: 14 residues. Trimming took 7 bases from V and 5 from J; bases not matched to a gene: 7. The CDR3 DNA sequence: TGTGCCAGCATATGGGGCAGGGGGACCGGGGAGCTGTTTTTT. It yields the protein CASIWGRGTGELFF.

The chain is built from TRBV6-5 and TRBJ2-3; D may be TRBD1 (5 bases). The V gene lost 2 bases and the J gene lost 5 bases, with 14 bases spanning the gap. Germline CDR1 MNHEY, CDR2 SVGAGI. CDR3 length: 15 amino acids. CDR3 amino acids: CASSYSMLGLDTQYF. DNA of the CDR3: TGTGCCAGCAGTTACAGTATGCTGGGGCTAGATACGCAGTATTTT.

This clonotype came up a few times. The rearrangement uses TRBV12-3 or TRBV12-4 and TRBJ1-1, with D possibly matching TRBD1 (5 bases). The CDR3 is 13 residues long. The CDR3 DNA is TGTGCTTCTGGGGGGTTGGCGTCCTCGCGCTCTTTCTTT. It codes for CASGGLASSRSFF.

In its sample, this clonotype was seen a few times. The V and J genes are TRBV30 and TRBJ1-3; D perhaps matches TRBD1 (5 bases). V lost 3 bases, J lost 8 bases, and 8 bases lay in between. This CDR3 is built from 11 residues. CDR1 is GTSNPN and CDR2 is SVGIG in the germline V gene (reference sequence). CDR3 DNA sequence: TGTGCCTGGAGCGGGACGGACACCATATATTTT. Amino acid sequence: CAWSGTDTIYF.